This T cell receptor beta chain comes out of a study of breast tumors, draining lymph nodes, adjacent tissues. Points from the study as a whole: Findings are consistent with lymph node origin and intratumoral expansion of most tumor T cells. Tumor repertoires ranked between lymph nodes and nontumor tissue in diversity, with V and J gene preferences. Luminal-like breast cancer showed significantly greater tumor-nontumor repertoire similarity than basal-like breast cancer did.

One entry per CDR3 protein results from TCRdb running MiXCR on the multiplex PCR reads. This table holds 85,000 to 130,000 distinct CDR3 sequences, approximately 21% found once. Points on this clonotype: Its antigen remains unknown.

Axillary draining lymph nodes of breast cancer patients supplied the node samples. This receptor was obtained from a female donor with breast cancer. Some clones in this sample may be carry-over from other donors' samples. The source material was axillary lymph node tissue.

CDR3: CASSSGGGIGEKLFF. The CDR3 DNA reads TGTGCCAGCAGTTCGGGGGGGGGGATTGGAGAAAAACTGTTTTTT. This chain uses TRBV12-3 or TRBV12-4 with TRBJ1-4, with D maybe TRBD1 (5 bases). The V end was cut by 4 bases, the J end by 8 bases, with 17 bases between. This CDR3 comprises 15 residues.